The next 29 T cell receptor beta chains were all read from a single sample in a study of T cell responses to AZD1222 COVID-19 vaccine. This table comes from immunoSEQ multiplex PCR, and its TCRdb copy is limited to in-frame clones, with some not included. The sample holds 150,000 to 170,000 clones, around 89% seen once. The sequenced sample was peripheral blood, obtained on day 0 of AZD1222 vaccination. These receptor sequences come from an adult in good health.

The J gene is TRBJ2-1, the V gene TRBV27, with D possibly matching TRBD2 (5 bases). This CDR3 has 13 amino acids. The germline V gene has CDR1 MNHEY and CDR2 SMNVEV (reference sequence). Trimming cost V 7 bases and J 5 bases, with 12 bases left between them. CDR3 sequence: CASTPGSHNEQFF. The CDR3 nucleotides read TGTGCCAGCACACCGGGGTCCCACAATGAGCAGTTCTTC.

DNA of the CDR3: TGCGCCAGCAGCCAAGATCGTGGAGAGACCCAGTACTTC. Translating gives CASSQDRGETQYF. This sequence joins TRBV4-3 and TRBJ2-5, with D uncertain. Germline V gives CDR1 LGHNA, CDR2 YSLEER. The CDR3 consists of 13 residues. V gave up 0 bases and J gave up 4 bases, with 6 bases separating them.

V gene TRBV19 combines with J gene TRBJ2-6; D possibly corresponds to TRBD1 (5 bases). Trimming left V 8 bases short and J 8 bases short, with 13 bases between. From germline, CDR1 is LNHDA and CDR2 SQIVND (reference sequence). CDR3 size: 13 residues. CDR3: CASERGRTNVLTF. In DNA, the CDR3 is TGTGCCAGTGAAAGGGGTCGTACCAACGTCCTGACTTTC.

The CDR3 DNA reads as TGTGCCAGCAGCGATACTTTTGGGCAGGGGGAGCAGTACTTC. Encoded protein: CASSDTFGQGEQYF. The chain employs TRBV6-5 and TRBJ2-7; weak D call: TRBD1 (6 bases). Deletions cut 6 bases from V and 7 bases from J, with 19 bases between. Germline assignment: CDR1 MNHEY and CDR2 SVGAGI. This CDR3 is 14 amino acids long.

The rearrangement joins TRBV18 to TRBJ2-1; 8 nucleotides match TRBD2. Per the germline V gene, CDR1 is KGHSH and CDR2 is LQKENI. V lost 6 bases and J lost 5; bases outside the gene matches: 9. The CDR3 is 15 amino acids. For the CDR3, the DNA is TGTGCCAGCTCTCTCCAGCGGGGGAGCAACAATGAGCAGTTCTTC. It specifies CASSLQRGSNNEQFF.

This clone was seen once. This chain links TRBV2 with TRBJ2-2; 8 nucleotides line up with TRBD2. The CDR3 runs to 16 residues. The germline V gene has CDR1 SNHLY and CDR2 FYNNEI. Unmatched junction bases numbered 7, after V lost 6 bases and J lost 1 base. This CDR3 is CASRRERGRNTGELFF. CDR3 coding DNA: TGTGCCAGCAGGCGAGAGCGGGGGCGGAACACCGGGGAGCTGTTTTTT.

The J gene is TRBJ2-7, the V gene TRBV7-9; D is tentatively TRBD1 or TRBD2 (6 bases each). Between the trimmed V and J ends, which lost 3 bases and 1 base, there was a span of 16 bases. CDR1 and CDR2 (germline): SEHNR, FQNEAQ (reference sequence). The CDR3 is made up of 16 amino acids. The CDR3: CASSFRQGTSSYEQYF. CDR3 DNA sequence: TGTGCCAGCAGCTTTCGTCAGGGGACTTCATCCTACGAGCAGTACTTC.

This chain uses TRBV25-1 with TRBJ1-2; D perhaps matches TRBD1 (6 bases). The CDR3 runs 16 residues. Between the trimmed V and J ends, which lost 4 bases and 5 bases, there was a span of 20 bases. The germline V gene encodes CDR1 MGHDK and CDR2 SYGVNS. CDR3 residues: CASSVGQGKGVYGYTF. CDR3 sequence (DNA): TGTGCCAGCAGTGTTGGTCAGGGAAAGGGGGTTTATGGCTACACCTTC.

The V call is TRBV10-3, the J call TRBJ1-2; TRBD1 is a possible D gene (5 bases). V was shortened by 8 bases and J by 1 base, with 11 bases between the two germline ends. CDR1 and CDR2 from the germline V gene are ENHRY and SYGVKD. The CDR3 runs to 13 residues. The CDR3 region is CAIGPDSNYGYTF. The CDR3 bases are TGTGCCATCGGTCCCGACAGTAACTATGGCTACACCTTC.

This chain connects TRBV4-3 to TRBJ1-5; D is unresolved. The CDR3 totals 15 residues. Germline V gives CDR1 LGHNA, CDR2 YSLEER. V gave up 1 base and J gave up 2 bases, with 9 bases separating them. In DNA, the CDR3 is TGCGCCAGCAGCCAAGTGCTGGGAGGCAATCAGCCCCAGCATTTT. Residues: CASSQVLGGNQPQHF.

This chain joins TRBV29-1 and TRBJ2-6; D may be TRBD2 (5 bases). V lost 4 bases, J lost 0 bases, and 10 bases lay in between. CDR1 and CDR2 (germline): SQVTM, ANQGSEA. The CDR3 covers 15 residues. CDR3 coding DNA: TGCAGCGTTGGGGTAGGGAGCTCTGGGGCCAACGTCCTGACTTTC. It codes for CSVGVGSSGANVLTF. Together with reference TRBV29-1 and TRBJ2-6, the CDR3 gives the full variable domain: SAVISQKPSRDICQRGTSLTIQCQVDSQVTMMFWYRQQPGQSLTLIATANQGSEATYESGFVIDKFPISRPNLTFSTLTVSNMSPEDSSIYLCSVGVGSSGANVLTFGAGSRLTVL.

V is TRBV6-5 and J is TRBJ2-7, with D possibly TRBD1 on 7 matching bases. V was trimmed by 4 bases and J by 2 bases, leaving 15 bases between them. Germline V gives CDR1 MNHEY, CDR2 SVGAGI. The CDR3 covers 15 residues. CDR3 bases: TGTGCCAGCAGTTCCCAGACTAGGGGGCCCTACGAGCAGTACTTC. Residues: CASSSQTRGPYEQYF.

The V gene is TRBV7-2, the J gene TRBJ1-5; perhaps TRBD1 as D (5 bases). From germline, CDR1 is SGHTA and CDR2 FQGNSA. Trimming pared 3 bases from V and 8 bases from J, leaving 11 bases between. The CDR3 contains 13 residues. The CDR3 DNA follows: TGTGCCAGCAGCTTCTCACGGGGGGAGCCCCAGCATTTT. Its translation is CASSFSRGEPQHF.

This sequence joins TRBV27 and TRBJ1-3, with D uncertain. CDR1 and CDR2 (germline): MNHEY, SMNVEV (reference sequence). The CDR3 extends over 15 amino acids. V dropped 3 bases and J dropped 1 base, with 10 bases sitting between them. DNA for the CDR3: TGTGCCAGCAGTTTCGATGCAAAGTCTGGAAACACCATATATTTT. This encodes CASSFDAKSGNTIYF.

This CDR3 is CASSLGVGRGFF. CDR3 sequence (DNA): TGTGCCAGCAGCTTAGGGGTGGGCAGGGGATTCTTC. The V gene is TRBV7-9, the J gene TRBJ2-1; tentatively, D is TRBD1 (6 bases). Germline CDR1 is SEHNR and CDR2 is FQNEAQ (reference sequence). This CDR3 contains 12 residues. With 1 base removed from V and 16 bases from J, the gap between germline ends came to 14 bases.

The chain recombines TRBV6-5 with TRBJ1-1, with 7 bases fitting TRBD1. J lost 8 bases, V lost 6 bases, and 12 bases had no gene match. Germline V CDR1 and CDR2: MNHEY, SVGAGI. The CDR3 consists of 14 residues. CDR3 DNA: TGTGCCAGCAGCCAAGGGACAGTATATATAGAAGCTTTCTTT. Residues: CASSQGTVYIEAFF.

The CDR3, as DNA: TGTGCCAGCAGCCCAGCGGGGCGGGGCCCACCGGGAGATACGCAGTATTTT. This encodes CASSPAGRGPPGDTQYF. The rearrangement joins TRBV6-2 or TRBV6-3 to TRBJ2-3, with TRBD2 matching over 7 bases. Germline-derived CDR1 and CDR2 are MNHEY and SVGEGT. The CDR3 extends over 17 amino acids. The ends lost 6 bases at V and 5 bases at J; junction bases unmatched: 17.

The sample holds one count of this clone. Other nucleotide sequences in the sample specify the same CDR3. CDR3 region: CASRPGTGGNEQFF. CDR3 bases: TGTGCCAGCAGGCCCGGGACAGGGGGCAATGAGCAGTTCTTC. This chain joins TRBV6-5 and TRBJ2-1; TRBD1 aligns across 11 bases. With V trimmed by 6 bases and J by 6 bases, 4 bases remained unmatched. Germline loops: CDR1 MNHEY, CDR2 SVGAGI. The CDR3 has 14 amino acids.

Only a few counts were recorded for this clone. The gene calls are TRBV6-5 and TRBJ1-6; a weak D match, TRBD1 (6 bases). The ends were cut back, 2 bases at V and 4 bases at J, with 12 bases in the middle. Per germline, CDR1 MNHEY and CDR2 SVGAGI. The CDR3 consists of 16 residues. The chain's CDR3 is CASSYGAGAYNSPLHF. The CDR3 DNA is TGTGCCAGCAGTTACGGGGCAGGGGCATATAATTCACCCCTCCACTTT.

This sequence joins TRBV12-3 or TRBV12-4 and TRBJ1-1, with unresolved D. CDR3 length equals 13 residues. V gave up 1 base and J gave up 1 base, with 4 bases separating them. CDR3 sequence: CASSLVQNTEAFF. The CDR3 DNA reads as TGTGCCAGCAGTTTAGTTCAGAACACTGAAGCTTTCTTT.

The rearrangement links TRBV29-1 to TRBJ1-2; 9 positions match TRBD1. V shed 5 bases and J 6 bases; nucleotides not matched to a gene: 4. This CDR3 comprises 12 residues. Germline V CDR1 and CDR2: SQVTM, ANQGSEA. The CDR3 region is CSVTGQGDGYTF. CDR3 nucleotides: TGCAGCGTTACGGGACAGGGCGATGGCTACACCTTC.

This chain connects TRBV7-2 to TRBJ1-5; D gene ambiguous. This CDR3 is 15 amino acids long. Germline lookup yields CDR1 SGHTA and CDR2 FQGNSA. Trimming cost V 4 bases and J 4 bases, with 14 bases left between them. As DNA, the CDR3 is TGTGCCAGCAGCTCCCCATGGCGGTCAAATCAGCCCCAGCATTTT. Translating it yields CASSSPWRSNQPQHF.

This clone was found once. This chain joins TRBV4-3 and TRBJ2-2, with TRBD1 matching 7 bases. CDR3 length equals 15 residues. Germline CDR1 reads LGHNA; CDR2 reads YSLEER. Trimming removed 4 bases from V and 4 bases from J; junction bases left unmatched: 6. In DNA form, the CDR3 reads TGCGCCAGCAGCCCCGGGGACAGACCCACCGGGGAGCTGTTTTTT. Its protein product is CASSPGDRPTGELFF.

The sample holds many counts of this clone. V usage is TRBV28 and J usage is TRBJ1-2, with a possible D match to TRBD1 (6 bases). V shed 1 base and J shed 6 bases, with 6 bases lying between them. The CDR3 loop spans 12 amino acids. Germline V gene lookup returns CDR1 MDHEN and CDR2 SYDVKM. CDR3 coding DNA: TGTGCCAGCAGTTTATCAGGGGATGGCTACACCTTC. It yields the protein CASSLSGDGYTF.

This rearrangement joins TRBV7-2 to TRBJ2-2, with D possibly TRBD1 on 6 matching bases. CDR1 and CDR2 from the germline V gene are SGHTA and FQGNSA. The length of the CDR3 is 16 residues. Trimming took 0 bases from V and 8 from J, leaving 16 bases between them. CDR3 region: CASSLAGGHFSGELFF. For the CDR3, the DNA is TGTGCCAGCAGCTTAGCAGGGGGACACTTCTCAGGGGAGCTGTTTTTT.

The V and J genes are TRBV7-6 and TRBJ2-7; D perhaps matches TRBD2 (6 bases). V was cut by 1 base and J by 2 bases, with 18 bases left in between. The CDR3 is 17 residues long. The germline V gene encodes CDR1 SGHVS and CDR2 FNYEAQ. The CDR3: CASSLGGVQVLPYEQYF. CDR3 bases: TGTGCCAGCAGCTTAGGGGGGGTACAGGTCCTTCCCTACGAGCAGTACTTC.

This clone has a single count. The V call is TRBV20-1, the J call TRBJ1-2; 8 bases map to TRBD1. The V segment lost 5 bases and the J segment 8 bases; nucleotides outside the gene matches: 4. Germline V gene data show CDR1 as DFQATT and CDR2 as SNEGSKA (reference sequence). There are 11 residues in the CDR3. This chain's CDR3 is CSAFAGGGYTF. The CDR3 DNA reads as TGCAGTGCTTTCGCAGGGGGCGGCTACACCTTC.

This clone was seen a few times. This sequence joins TRBV27 and TRBJ2-7; D is tentatively TRBD1 or TRBD2 (5 bases each). Per the germline V gene, CDR1 is MNHEY and CDR2 is SMNVEV (reference sequence). The CDR3 length is 13 residues. V was trimmed by 6 bases and J by 0 bases, leaving 9 bases between them. The CDR3 protein is CASRRGHSYEQYF. CDR3 bases: TGTGCCAGCAGGAGGGGCCACTCCTACGAGCAGTACTTC.

J is TRBJ1-3 and V is TRBV27, with D unresolved. Germline CDR1 MNHEY, CDR2 SMNVEV (reference sequence). The CDR3 sequence is 15 residues long. V was trimmed by 2 bases and J by 0 bases, leaving 8 bases between them. CDR3 coding DNA: TGTGCCAGCAGTTTACAGGAAGGCTCTGGAAACACCATATATTTT. Amino acids: CASSLQEGSGNTIYF.